Listed below are T cell receptor beta chains from one sample, sequenced in a study of blood T cell repertoires in COVID-19. The data were produced by immunoSEQ multiplex PCR, yet TCRdb's version contains in-frame clones alone and is incomplete. There are 310,000 or so clones in the sample; 88% occur only once, and under 4.5% lies in the top ten. Source material: peripheral blood. Receptors were obtained from a woman aged 45-65 years with active or convalescent COVID-19. The CDR3 runs from the conserved cysteine through the conserved F or W. Fields, in order: D gene, clone size, J gene, V gene, CDR3 protein, CDR3 DNA. The D gene is left open where the match is weak. The size of a clone is reported for some rows only, either as once, few or many, or as a class for expanded clones.

D: TRBD1
size: once
J: TRBJ1-2
V: TRBV2
CDR3: CASRDSSGGGYTF
DNA: TGTGCCAGCAGAGACTCTTCAGGGGGTGGCTACACCTTC

D: TRBD1
size: NA
J: TRBJ2-2
V: TRBV28
CDR3: CASSLRTGSFSNTGELFF
DNA: TGTGCCAGCAGTTTAAGGACAGGGAGCTTTTCGAACACCGGGGAGCTGTTTTTT

D: TRBD1
size: NA
J: TRBJ1-1
V: TRBV4-1
CDR3: CASSQDYAGGGNTEAFF
DNA: TGCGCCAGCAGCCAAGATTACGCAGGGGGCGGGAACACTGAAGCTTTCTTT

D: TRBD1
size: NA
J: TRBJ2-5
V: TRBV7-9
CDR3: CASSTLQGEETQYF
DNA: TGTGCCAGCAGCACCCTACAGGGGGAGGAGACCCAGTACTTC

D: NA
size: NA
J: TRBJ2-3
V: TRBV5-6
CDR3: CASSLRSGSRDTQYF
DNA: TGTGCCAGCAGCTTGCGGAGCGGGTCTCGGGATACGCAGTATTTT

D: TRBD1
size: NA
J: TRBJ2-1
V: TRBV9
CDR3: CASSEGTGANEQFF
DNA: TGTGCCAGCAGCGAGGGGACAGGGGCGAATGAGCAGTTCTTC

D: TRBD1
size: NA
J: TRBJ2-1
V: TRBV12-5
CDR3: CASGLPGQGRYNEQFF
DNA: TGTGCTAGTGGTTTACCGGGACAGGGAAGATACAATGAGCAGTTCTTC

D: TRBD1
size: NA
J: TRBJ1-1
V: TRBV5-1
CDR3: CASSFTGGGGTEAFF
DNA: TGCGCCAGCAGCTTCACAGGGGGCGGGGGCACTGAAGCTTTCTTT

D: TRBD1
size: NA
J: TRBJ2-1
V: TRBV11-3
CDR3: CASSPYRGNEQFF
DNA: TGTGCCAGCAGCCCCTACAGGGGTAATGAGCAGTTCTTC

D: NA
size: NA
J: TRBJ1-5
V: TRBV13
CDR3: CASSPKASIADQPQHF
DNA: TGTGCCAGCAGCCCGAAGGCCAGCATAGCCGATCAGCCCCAGCATTTT

D: TRBD1
size: once
J: TRBJ1-3
V: TRBV10-3
CDR3: CAISEPNRGRGNTIYF
DNA: TGTGCCATCAGTGAACCCAACAGGGGGCGAGGAAACACCATATATTTT

D: NA
size: NA
J: TRBJ1-5
V: TRBV12-3/TRBV12-4
CDR3: CASSMDSQPQHF
DNA: TGTGCCAGCAGTATGGACAGCCAGCCCCAGCATTTT

D: NA
size: NA
J: TRBJ2-7
V: TRBV9
CDR3: CASGRTYSSYEQYF
DNA: TGTGCCAGCGGGAGGACATACAGCTCCTACGAGCAGTACTTC

D: TRBD1
size: NA
J: TRBJ2-1
V: TRBV6-2/TRBV6-3
CDR3: CASSGAQGVSSYNEQFF
DNA: TGTGCCAGCAGTGGAGCCCAGGGGGTAAGCTCCTACAATGAGCAGTTCTTC

D: NA
size: NA
J: TRBJ1-1
V: TRBV29-1
CDR3: CSSVMNTEAFF
DNA: TGCAGCTCGGTTATGAACACTGAAGCTTTCTTT

D: NA
size: NA
J: TRBJ1-1
V: TRBV27
CDR3: CASSSPETWNTEAFF
DNA: TGTGCCAGCAGTTCCCCCGAGACATGGAACACTGAAGCTTTCTTT

D: NA
size: NA
J: TRBJ2-5
V: TRBV7-9
CDR3: CASSFDSGYAETQYF
DNA: TGTGCCAGCAGCTTCGACTCAGGGTACGCGGAGACCCAGTACTTC

D: NA
size: NA
J: TRBJ2-3
V: TRBV7-8
CDR3: CVARGPRGTDTQYF
DNA: TGTGTGGCTAGAGGGCCGAGGGGCACAGATACGCAGTATTTT

D: NA
size: NA
J: TRBJ1-2
V: TRBV30
CDR3: CAWATIYGYTF
DNA: TGTGCCTGGGCTACCATCTATGGCTACACCTTC

D: TRBD2
size: NA
J: TRBJ2-5
V: TRBV30
CDR3: CAWRRARLADPETQYF
DNA: TGTGCCTGGAGGAGGGCCAGACTAGCCGACCCAGAGACCCAGTACTTC

D: TRBD2
size: NA
J: TRBJ2-1
V: TRBV4-1
CDR3: CASSQPTSGRGNEQFF
DNA: TGCGCCAGCAGCCAACCGACTAGCGGGAGAGGGAATGAGCAGTTCTTC

D: TRBD1
size: once
J: TRBJ2-7
V: TRBV4-2
CDR3: CASSQEGTGSYEQYF
DNA: TGTGCCAGCAGCCAAGAAGGGACAGGGTCCTACGAGCAGTACTTC

D: NA
size: NA
J: TRBJ1-2
V: TRBV11-2
CDR3: CASSPLNGGLGYGYTF
DNA: TGTGCCAGCAGCCCATTAAACGGGGGACTCGGCTATGGCTACACCTTC

D: TRBD1
size: NA
J: TRBJ2-2
V: TRBV5-8
CDR3: CASSWGQGADTGELFF
DNA: TGTGCCAGCAGCTGGGGACAGGGGGCCGACACCGGGGAGCTGTTTTTT

D: NA
size: NA
J: TRBJ2-7
V: TRBV28
CDR3: CASSPSVGGTYEQYF
DNA: TGTGCCAGCAGTCCCTCCGTCGGCGGGACCTACGAGCAGTACTTC

D: TRBD2
size: once
J: TRBJ2-5
V: TRBV28
CDR3: CASSLRSGRKETQYF
DNA: TGTGCCAGCAGTTTACGAAGCGGGAGAAAAGAGACCCAGTACTTC

D: TRBD1
size: NA
J: TRBJ2-1
V: TRBV7-9
CDR3: CASSLYWDRTGPSYNEQFF
DNA: TGTGCCAGCAGCTTATATTGGGACAGGACGGGGCCCTCCTACAATGAGCAGTTCTTC

D: TRBD2
size: NA
J: TRBJ2-2
V: TRBV7-2
CDR3: CASSLAGGVSGELFF
DNA: TGTGCCAGCAGCTTAGCGGGAGGGGTGTCCGGGGAGCTGTTTTTT

D: TRBD2
size: NA
J: TRBJ2-7
V: TRBV5-4
CDR3: CASSLDGTSGGPHF
DNA: TGTGCCAGCAGCCTAGACGGGACTAGCGGGGGCCCTCACTTC

D: NA
size: NA
J: TRBJ1-1
V: TRBV13
CDR3: CASSYGNTEAFF
DNA: TGTGCCAGCAGCTACGGTAACACTGAAGCTTTCTTT

D: NA
size: NA
J: TRBJ2-6
V: TRBV5-1
CDR3: CASSLWAGSSGANVLTF
DNA: TGCGCCAGCAGCTTGTGGGCGGGCTCCTCTGGGGCCAACGTCCTGACTTTC